Sequencing of this T cell receptor (beta chain) was carried out in a study of tumor-infiltrating lymphocytes in oesophageal squamous cell carcinoma. CDR1 is SGHDT and CDR2 is YYEEEE in the germline V gene. The CDR3 length equals 15 residues, ends included. TCRdb analysed the PCR reads with MiXCR anew, one entry per CDR3 protein. The data contain 15,000 to 20,000 distinct CDR3 sequences, less than 45% of them singletons. A word on this clonotype: The conserved phenylalanine or tryptophan is not found at the CDR3 terminus, so this likely reflects a read error. It is unclear where the CDR3 begins or ends on the DNA, so no DNA is shown, and the CDR3 is as TCRdb lists it.

Input material: normal esophageal tissue next to the tumor. This chain links TRBV5-6 with TRBJ2-7; no check of the table's D call, TRBD1, against the DNA was made. This TCR derives from a male donor with esophageal squamous cell carcinoma. CDR3: CASSLGQDYGYTFGS.